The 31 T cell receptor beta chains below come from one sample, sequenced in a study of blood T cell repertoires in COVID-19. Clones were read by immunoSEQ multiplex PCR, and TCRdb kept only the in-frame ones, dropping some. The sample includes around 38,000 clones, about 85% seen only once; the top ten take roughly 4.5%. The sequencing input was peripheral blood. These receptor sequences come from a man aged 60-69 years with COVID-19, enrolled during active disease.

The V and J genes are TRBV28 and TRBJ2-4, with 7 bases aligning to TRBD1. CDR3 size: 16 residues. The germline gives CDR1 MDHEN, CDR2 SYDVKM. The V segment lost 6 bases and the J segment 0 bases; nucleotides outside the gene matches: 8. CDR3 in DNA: TGTGCCAGCAGCATTACAGGGGAGATAGCCAAAAACATTCAGTACTTC. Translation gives CASSITGEIAKNIQYF.

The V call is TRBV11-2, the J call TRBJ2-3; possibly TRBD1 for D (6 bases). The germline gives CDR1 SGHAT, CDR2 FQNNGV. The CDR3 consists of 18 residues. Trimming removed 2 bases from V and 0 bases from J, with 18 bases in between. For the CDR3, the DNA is TGTGCCAGCAGCTTATTTTCCGGGACAAGAACTAGCACAGATACGCAGTATTTT. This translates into CASSLFSGTRTSTDTQYF.

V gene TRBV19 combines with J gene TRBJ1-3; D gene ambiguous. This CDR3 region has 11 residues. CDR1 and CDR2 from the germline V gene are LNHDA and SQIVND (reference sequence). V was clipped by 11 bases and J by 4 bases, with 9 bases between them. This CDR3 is CASKRGNTIYF. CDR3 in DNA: TGTGCCTCCAAGCGGGGAAACACCATATATTTT.

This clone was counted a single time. The CDR3 sequence: CASNPRQGAYSPLHF. CDR3 coding DNA: TGTGCCAGCAACCCCAGACAGGGGGCTTATTCACCCCTCCACTTT. V usage is TRBV28 and J usage is TRBJ1-6; 10 bases map to TRBD1. Unmatched junction bases numbered 8, after V lost 7 bases and J lost 8 bases. CDR1 is MDHEN and CDR2 is SYDVKM in the germline V gene. This CDR3 is 15 amino acids long.

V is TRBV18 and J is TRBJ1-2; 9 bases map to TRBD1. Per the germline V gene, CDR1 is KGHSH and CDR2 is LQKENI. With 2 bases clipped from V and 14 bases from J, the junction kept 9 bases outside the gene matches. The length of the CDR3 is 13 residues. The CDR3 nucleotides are TGTGCCAGCTCACCAGGGACAGGGCCTTATAAAACCTTC. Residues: CASSPGTGPYKTF.

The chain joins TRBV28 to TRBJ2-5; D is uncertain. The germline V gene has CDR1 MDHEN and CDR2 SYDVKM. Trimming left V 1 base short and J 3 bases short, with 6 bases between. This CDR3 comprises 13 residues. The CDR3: CASSLSEEETQYF. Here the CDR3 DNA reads TGTGCCAGCAGTTTATCAGAGGAAGAGACCCAGTACTTC. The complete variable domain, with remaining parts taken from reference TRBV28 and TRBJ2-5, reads DVKVTQSSRYLVKRTGEKVFLECVQDMDHENMFWYRQDPGLGLRLIYFSYDVKMKEKGDIPEGYSVSREKKERFSLILESASTNQTSMYLCASSLSEEETQYFGPGTRLLVL.

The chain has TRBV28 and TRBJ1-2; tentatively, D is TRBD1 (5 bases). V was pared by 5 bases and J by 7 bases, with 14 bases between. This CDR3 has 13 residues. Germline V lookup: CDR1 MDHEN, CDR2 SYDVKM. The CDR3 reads CASSPSGRGGYTF. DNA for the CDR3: TGTGCCAGCAGTCCCTCCGGGAGGGGTGGCTACACCTTC.

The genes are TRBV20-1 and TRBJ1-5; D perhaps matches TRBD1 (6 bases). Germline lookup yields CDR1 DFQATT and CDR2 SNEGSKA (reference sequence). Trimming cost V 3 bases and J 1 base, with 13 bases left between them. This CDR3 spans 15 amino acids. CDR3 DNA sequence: TGCAGTGCTAGTTCAGGGGCTGGGAGCAATCAGCCCCAGCATTTT. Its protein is CSASSGAGSNQPQHF.

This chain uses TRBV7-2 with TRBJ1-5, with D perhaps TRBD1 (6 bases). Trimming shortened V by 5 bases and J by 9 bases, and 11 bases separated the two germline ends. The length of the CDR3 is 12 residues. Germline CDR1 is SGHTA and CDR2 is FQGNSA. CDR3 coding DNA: TGTGCCAGCAGCCTAACAGGGCCGCCCCAGCATTTT. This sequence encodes CASSLTGPPQHF.

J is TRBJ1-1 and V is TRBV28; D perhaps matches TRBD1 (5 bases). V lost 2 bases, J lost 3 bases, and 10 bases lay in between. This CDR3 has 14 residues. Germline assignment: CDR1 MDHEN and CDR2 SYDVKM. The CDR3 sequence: CASSLAPGDTEAFF. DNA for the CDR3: TGTGCCAGCAGTTTAGCTCCGGGGGACACTGAAGCTTTCTTT.

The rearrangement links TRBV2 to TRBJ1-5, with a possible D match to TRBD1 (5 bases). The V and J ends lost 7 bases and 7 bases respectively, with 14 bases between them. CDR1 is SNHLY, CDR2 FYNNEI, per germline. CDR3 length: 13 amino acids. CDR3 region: CASNQGAGQPQHF. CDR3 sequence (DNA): TGTGCCAGCAACCAAGGAGCAGGGCAGCCCCAGCATTTT.

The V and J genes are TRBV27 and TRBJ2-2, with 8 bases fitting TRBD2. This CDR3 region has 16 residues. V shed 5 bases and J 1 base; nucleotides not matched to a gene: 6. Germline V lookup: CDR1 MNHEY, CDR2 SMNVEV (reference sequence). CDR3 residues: CASSPLGLENTGELFF. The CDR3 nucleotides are TGTGCCAGCAGTCCCCTGGGACTAGAGAACACCGGGGAGCTGTTTTTT.

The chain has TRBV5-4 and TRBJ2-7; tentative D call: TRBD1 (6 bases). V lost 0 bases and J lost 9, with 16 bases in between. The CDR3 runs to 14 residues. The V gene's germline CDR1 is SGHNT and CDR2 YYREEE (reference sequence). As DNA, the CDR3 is TGTGCCAGCAGCTTGGAGGAGTGGGGGCCACGGCAGTACTTC. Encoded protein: CASSLEEWGPRQYF. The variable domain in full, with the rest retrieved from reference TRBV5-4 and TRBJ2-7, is ETGVTQSPTHLIKTRGQQVTLRCSSQSGHNTVSWYQQALGQGPQFIFQYYREEENGRGNFPPRFSGLQFPNYSSELNVNALELDDSALYLCASSLEEWGPRQYFGPGTRLTVT.

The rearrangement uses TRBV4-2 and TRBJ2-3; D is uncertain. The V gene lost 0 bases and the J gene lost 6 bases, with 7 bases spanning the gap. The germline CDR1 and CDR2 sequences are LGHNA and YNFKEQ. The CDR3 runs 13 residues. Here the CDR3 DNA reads TGTGCCAGCAGCCAAGAAGACTGGGATACGCAGTATTTT. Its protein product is CASSQEDWDTQYF.

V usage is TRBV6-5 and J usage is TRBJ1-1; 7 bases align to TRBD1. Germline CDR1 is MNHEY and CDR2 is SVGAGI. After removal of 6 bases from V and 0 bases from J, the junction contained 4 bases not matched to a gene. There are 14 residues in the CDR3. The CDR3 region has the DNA TGTGCCAGCAGCCCCACAGGGGTGAACACTGAAGCTTTCTTT. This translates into CASSPTGVNTEAFF.

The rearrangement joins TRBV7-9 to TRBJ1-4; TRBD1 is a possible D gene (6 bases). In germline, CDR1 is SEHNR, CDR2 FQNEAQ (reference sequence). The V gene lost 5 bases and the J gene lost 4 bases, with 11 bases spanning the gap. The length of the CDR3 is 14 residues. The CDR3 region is CASSLTGVNEKLFF. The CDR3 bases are TGTGCCAGCAGCCTGACAGGAGTTAATGAAAAACTGTTTTTT.

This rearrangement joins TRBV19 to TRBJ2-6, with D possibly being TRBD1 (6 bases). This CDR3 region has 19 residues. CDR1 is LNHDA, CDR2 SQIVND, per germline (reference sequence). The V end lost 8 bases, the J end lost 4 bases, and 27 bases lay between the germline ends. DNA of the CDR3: TGTGCCAGTGAGGATATAGGGGACACGCCTAACCCCGGGGCCAACGTCCTGACTTTC. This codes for CASEDIGDTPNPGANVLTF.

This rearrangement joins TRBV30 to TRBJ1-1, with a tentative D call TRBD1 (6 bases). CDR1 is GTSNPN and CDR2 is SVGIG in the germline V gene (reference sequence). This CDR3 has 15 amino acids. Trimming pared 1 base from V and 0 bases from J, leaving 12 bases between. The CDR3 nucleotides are TGTGCCTGGAGTGGATGGGGACACTTGAACACTGAAGCTTTCTTT. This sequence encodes CAWSGWGHLNTEAFF.

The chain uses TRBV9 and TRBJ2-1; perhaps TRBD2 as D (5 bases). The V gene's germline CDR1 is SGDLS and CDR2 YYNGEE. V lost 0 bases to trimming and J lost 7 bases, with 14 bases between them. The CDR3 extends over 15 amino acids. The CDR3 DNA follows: TGTGCCAGCAGCGTAGAATGGACTTCCTTTAATGAGCAGTTCTTC. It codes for CASSVEWTSFNEQFF.

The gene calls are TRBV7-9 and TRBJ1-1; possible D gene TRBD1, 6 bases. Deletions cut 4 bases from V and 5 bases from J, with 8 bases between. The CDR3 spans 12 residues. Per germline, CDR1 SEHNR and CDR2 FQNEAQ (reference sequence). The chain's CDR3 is CASSSGVTEAFF. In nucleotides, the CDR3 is TGTGCCAGCAGCTCAGGGGTGACTGAAGCTTTCTTT.

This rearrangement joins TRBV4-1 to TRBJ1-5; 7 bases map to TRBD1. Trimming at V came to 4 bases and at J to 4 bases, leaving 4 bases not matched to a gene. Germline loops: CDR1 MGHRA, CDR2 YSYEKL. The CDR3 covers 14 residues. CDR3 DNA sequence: TGCGCCAGCAGCCCCGGACAGGTGAATCAGCCCCAGCATTTT. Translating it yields CASSPGQVNQPQHF.

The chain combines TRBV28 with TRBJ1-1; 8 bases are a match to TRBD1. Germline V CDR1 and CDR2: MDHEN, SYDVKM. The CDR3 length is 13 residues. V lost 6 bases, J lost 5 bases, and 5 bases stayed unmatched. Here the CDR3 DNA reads TGTGCCAGCAGGCCAGGGGGCAGAACTGAAGCTTTCTTT. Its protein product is CASRPGGRTEAFF.

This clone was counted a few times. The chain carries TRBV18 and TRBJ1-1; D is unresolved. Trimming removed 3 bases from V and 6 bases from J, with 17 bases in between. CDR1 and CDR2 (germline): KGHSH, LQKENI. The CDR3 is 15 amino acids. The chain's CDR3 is CASSPLGFGGAEAFF. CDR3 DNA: TGTGCCAGCTCACCCTTGGGCTTCGGTGGCGCTGAAGCTTTCTTT.

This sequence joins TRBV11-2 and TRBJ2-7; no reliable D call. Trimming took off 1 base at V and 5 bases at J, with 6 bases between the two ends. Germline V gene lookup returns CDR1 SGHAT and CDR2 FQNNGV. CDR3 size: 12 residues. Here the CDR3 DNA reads TGTGCCAGCAGCTTAGTTGCAGACGAGCAGTACTTC. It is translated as CASSLVADEQYF.

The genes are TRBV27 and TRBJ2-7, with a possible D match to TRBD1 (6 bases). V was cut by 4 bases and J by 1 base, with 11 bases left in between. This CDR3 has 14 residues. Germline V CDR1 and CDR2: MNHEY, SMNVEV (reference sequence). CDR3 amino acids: CASSSLTGSYEQYF. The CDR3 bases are TGTGCCAGCAGTTCACTGACAGGATCCTACGAGCAGTACTTC.

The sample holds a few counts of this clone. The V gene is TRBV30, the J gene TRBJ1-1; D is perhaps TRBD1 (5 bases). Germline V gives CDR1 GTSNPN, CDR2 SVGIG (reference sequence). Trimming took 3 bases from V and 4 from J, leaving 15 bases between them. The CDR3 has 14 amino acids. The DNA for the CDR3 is TGTGCCTGGAGGGGGGGGTGGATGGGCACTGAAGCTTTCTTT. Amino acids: CAWRGGWMGTEAFF.

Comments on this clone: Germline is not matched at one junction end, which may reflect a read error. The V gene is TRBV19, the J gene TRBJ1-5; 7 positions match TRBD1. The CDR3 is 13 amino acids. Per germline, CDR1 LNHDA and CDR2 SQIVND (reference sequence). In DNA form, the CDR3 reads TGTGCCTGTAGGGAGACAGGGCAACAGCCCCAGCATTTT. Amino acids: CACRETGQQPQHF.

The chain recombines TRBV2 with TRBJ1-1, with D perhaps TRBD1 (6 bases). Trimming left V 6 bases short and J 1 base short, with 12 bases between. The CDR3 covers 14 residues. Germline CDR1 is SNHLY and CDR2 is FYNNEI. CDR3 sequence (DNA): TGTGCCAGCAGGTTGGACAGAGAGAACACTGAAGCTTTCTTT. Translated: CASRLDRENTEAFF.

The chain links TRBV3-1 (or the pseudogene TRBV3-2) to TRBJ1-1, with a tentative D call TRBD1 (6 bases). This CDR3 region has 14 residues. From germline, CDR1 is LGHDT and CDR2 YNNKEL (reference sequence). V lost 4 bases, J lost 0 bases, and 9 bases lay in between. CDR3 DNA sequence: TGTGCCAGCAGCCTAGGACAGCTGAACACTGAAGCTTTCTTT. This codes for CASSLGQLNTEAFF.

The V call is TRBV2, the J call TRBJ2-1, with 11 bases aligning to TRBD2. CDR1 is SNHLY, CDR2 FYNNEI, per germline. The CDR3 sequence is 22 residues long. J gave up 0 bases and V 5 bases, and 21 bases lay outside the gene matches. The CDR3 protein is CASSLGYGTSGGGHYSYNEQFF. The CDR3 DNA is TGTGCCAGCAGTCTTGGCTACGGGACTAGCGGAGGAGGGCACTACTCCTACAATGAGCAGTTCTTC.

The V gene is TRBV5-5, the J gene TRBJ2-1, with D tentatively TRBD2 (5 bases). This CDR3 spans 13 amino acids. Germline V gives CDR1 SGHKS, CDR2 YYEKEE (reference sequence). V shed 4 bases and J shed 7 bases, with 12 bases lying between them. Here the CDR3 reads CASSLDWRNEQFF. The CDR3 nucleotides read TGTGCCAGCAGCCTGGACTGGCGGAATGAGCAGTTCTTC.